The 24 T cell receptor beta chains below come from one sample, sequenced in a study of T cells in Graves' hyperthyroidism and ophthalmopathy. It was RNA transcripts that yielded the amplified TCR beta CDR3 regions. Carried out on the TCR CDR3, a first-round RT-PCR used the HTBI primer set. Each CDR3 protein gets one entry after TCRdb re-called the multiplex PCR reads with MiXCR. Here the sample spans about 350,000 distinct CDR3 sequences, less than 20% being singletons. The specimen was blood. The receptors shown here come from a woman in her forties with Graves' ophthalmopathy.

This clonotype appeared a few times. The chain employs TRBV30 and TRBJ2-7; D not resolved. There are 15 residues in the CDR3. V was trimmed by 0 bases and J by 2 bases, leaving 14 bases between them. Germline CDR1 and CDR2: GTSNPN and SVGIG (reference sequence). CDR3 coding DNA: TGTGCCTGGAGTGTTGGCAGGTCCAGCCCCTACGAGCAGTACTTC. This sequence encodes CAWSVGRSSPYEQYF.

This clonotype came up many times. This chain links TRBV28 with TRBJ2-5; D not certain. The ends were cut back, 0 bases at V and 2 bases at J, with 7 bases in the middle. This CDR3 spans 14 amino acids. Germline V gene data show CDR1 as MDHEN and CDR2 as SYDVKM. Here the CDR3 reads CASSLWFVQETQYF. CDR3 DNA sequence: TGTGCCAGCAGTTTATGGTTCGTACAAGAGACCCAGTACTTC.

This clonotype has a count of ten or more. This chain connects TRBV27 to TRBJ1-5; maybe TRBD1 (5 bases). V dropped 4 bases and J dropped 8 bases, with 12 bases sitting between them. This CDR3 has 13 amino acids. CDR1 and CDR2 from the germline V gene are MNHEY and SMNVEV (reference sequence). CDR3 amino acids: CASSYGGGEPQHF. DNA of the CDR3: TGTGCCAGCAGTTATGGGGGGGGGGAGCCCCAGCATTTT.

This sequence joins TRBV30 and TRBJ2-2, with unresolved D. Trimming removed 3 bases at V and 6 bases at J, with 11 bases between. Germline loops: CDR1 GTSNPN, CDR2 SVGIG (reference sequence). The CDR3 has 13 amino acids. DNA for the CDR3: TGTGCCTGGAGCCCTCCAGGCTCCGGGGAGCTGTTTTTT. It is translated as CAWSPPGSGELFF.

The table lists this clonotype with many counts. The chain combines TRBV28 with TRBJ2-4; D is ambiguous. Trimming removed 8 bases at V and 0 bases at J, with 14 bases between. The CDR3 extends over 15 amino acids. Germline CDR1 and CDR2: MDHEN and SYDVKM. The CDR3 protein is CASSRVQIAKNIQYF. CDR3 nucleotide sequence: TGTGCCAGCTCGCGCGTCCAGATAGCCAAAAACATTCAGTACTTC.

This clonotype has ten or more counts. The V and J genes are TRBV20-1 and TRBJ1-1, with TRBD1 identical over 9 bases. The CDR3 length is 16 residues. The V gene end was trimmed by 7 bases and the J gene end by 0 bases; junction bases not matched to a gene: 12. CDR1 is DFQATT, CDR2 SNEGSKA, per germline (reference sequence). Written as DNA, the CDR3 is TGCAGTGTGATGGACAGGGGTCAATTCCTGAACACTGAAGCTTTCTTT. Encoded protein: CSVMDRGQFLNTEAFF.

This clonotype was picked up many times. The V and J genes are TRBV11-2 and TRBJ2-7, with 9 nucleotides matching TRBD2. CDR3 length: 14 amino acids. The V segment lost 2 bases and the J segment 4 bases; nucleotides outside the gene matches: 3. Germline CDR1 SGHAT, CDR2 FQNNGV. The CDR3 spells CASSLLAGAYEQYF. CDR3 coding DNA: TGTGCCAGCAGCTTATTAGCGGGAGCGTACGAGCAGTACTTC. Drawing the rest from reference TRBV11-2 and TRBJ2-7, the complete variable domain is EAGVAQSPRYKIIEKRQSVAFWCNPISGHATLYWYQQILGQGPKLLIQFQNNGVVDDSQLPKDRFSAERLKGVDSTLKIQPAKLEDSAVYLCASSLLAGAYEQYFGPGTRLTVT.

This clonotype was observed at least ten times. This chain uses TRBV12-5 with TRBJ1-5; TRBD1 is a possible D gene (6 bases). The germline gives CDR1 LGHNT, CDR2 FRNRAP. The CDR3 runs to 16 residues. V dropped 5 bases and J dropped 4 bases, with 18 bases sitting between them. The CDR3 sequence: CASGTVPGQGNQPQHF. CDR3 DNA: TGTGCTAGTGGTACCGTTCCGGGACAAGGGAATCAGCCCCAGCATTTT. Full variable domain (outside the CDR3, taken from reference TRBV12-5 and TRBJ1-5): DARVTQTPRHKVTEMGQEVTMRCQPILGHNTVFWYRQTMMQGLELLAYFRNRAPLDDSGMPKDRFSAEMPDATLATLKIQPSEPRDSAVYFCASGTVPGQGNQPQHFGDGTRLSIL.

This clonotype showed up many times. CDR3: CASSASSGPQHF. The CDR3 coding sequence is TGTGCCAGCAGCGCCTCCTCGGGGCCCCAGCATTTT. This chain joins TRBV12-3 or TRBV12-4 and TRBJ1-5; D gene ambiguous. V lost 6 bases, J lost 9 bases, and 12 bases lay in between. The CDR3 covers 12 residues.

This clonotype has ten or more counts. The chain carries TRBV10-2 and TRBJ2-5, with 8 bases that match TRBD2. Trimming took 5 bases from V and 10 from J; bases not matched to a gene: 3. Germline V gene sequence: CDR1 WSHSY, CDR2 SAAADI. The CDR3 has 11 amino acids. CDR3 in amino acids: CASSPGGGQYF. The CDR3 DNA reads as TGCGCCAGCAGTCCGGGAGGGGGCCAGTACTTC.

This clonotype was picked up many times. The chain carries TRBV12-3 or TRBV12-4 and TRBJ2-7, with a tentative D call TRBD2 (6 bases). V was shortened by 2 bases and J by 4 bases, with 15 bases between the two germline ends. The CDR3 runs 15 residues. In nucleotides, the CDR3 is TGTGCCAGCAGTTTATCGGAGGGGTGGCAGTACGAGCAGTACTTC. Its protein product is CASSLSEGWQYEQYF.

This clonotype was seen many times. The gene calls are TRBV11-2 and TRBJ2-5, with a weak D call TRBD1 (6 bases). V lost 4 bases, J lost 6 bases, and 12 bases lay in between. The CDR3 is made up of 13 amino acids. CDR1 and CDR2 (germline): SGHAT, FQNNGV. CDR3 DNA: TGTGCCAGCAGCTACGGACAGTTTAAGACCCAGTACTTC. Translating it yields CASSYGQFKTQYF.

J is TRBJ2-7 and V is TRBV11-1; 8 bases are a match to TRBD1. V lost 5 bases, J lost 5 bases, and 11 bases stayed unmatched. Per the germline V gene, CDR1 is SGHAT and CDR2 is FQDESV (reference sequence). The CDR3 length is 15 residues. The CDR3 sequence: CASSQARGRFHEQYF. CDR3 DNA: TGTGCCAGCAGCCAGGCCAGGGGGCGCTTCCACGAGCAGTACTTC.

On this clonotype itself: A read error may explain this, as a much larger clone is one base away. The V gene is TRBV29-1, the J gene TRBJ2-5; maybe TRBD1 (6 bases). Germline CDR1 SQVTM, CDR2 ANQGSEA. CDR3 length: 13 amino acids. V lost 1 base, J lost 5 bases, and 11 bases lay in between. The CDR3 region has the DNA TGCAGCGTTGAAGTGTCAAGGGGGGAGACCCAGTACTTC. It yields the protein CSVEVSRGETQYF. The whole variable domain, filled in from reference TRBV29-1 and TRBJ2-5, reads SAVISQKPSRDICQRGTSLTIQCQVDSQVTMMFWYRQQPGQSLTLIATANQGSEATYESGFVIDKFPISRPNLTFSTLTVSNMSPEDSSIYLCSVEVSRGETQYFGPGTRLLVL.

The table lists this clonotype with a few counts. This chain joins TRBV5-1 and TRBJ2-1, with D maybe TRBD2 (6 bases). The ends were cut back, 3 bases at V and 6 bases at J, with 16 bases in the middle. The CDR3 length is 15 residues. Germline V CDR1 and CDR2: SGHRS, YFSETQ. The CDR3 DNA reads as TGCGCCAGCAGCTCGGAGACTAGTCGCGGCAATGAGCAGTTCTTC. Translation: CASSSETSRGNEQFF.

The CDR3 reads CASSYLDAWETQYF. The CDR3 DNA reads TGTGCCAGCAGTTACCTCGATGCGTGGGAGACCCAGTACTTC. V and J are TRBV6-5 and TRBJ2-5, with D hard to call. The CDR3 has 14 amino acids. Per germline, CDR1 MNHEY and CDR2 SVGAGI. Trimming removed 2 bases from V and 5 bases from J, with 12 bases in between.

This clonotype was observed many times. This chain connects TRBV11-1 to TRBJ1-1; 7 bases map to TRBD1. The ends lost 6 bases at V and 1 base at J; junction bases unmatched: 11. The CDR3 sequence is 16 residues long. The V gene's germline CDR1 is SGHAT and CDR2 FQDESV (reference sequence). CDR3: CASSLEGGLGNTEAFF. CDR3 nucleotides: TGTGCCAGCAGTTTGGAAGGGGGCCTCGGGAACACTGAAGCTTTCTTT.

This clonotype was picked up many times. This chain uses TRBV7-8 with TRBJ1-1, with TRBD1 as a possible D gene (5 bases). Germline V lookup: CDR1 SGHVS, CDR2 FQNEAQ. V lost 2 bases and J lost 5, with 15 bases in between. CDR3 length: 15 residues. In DNA, the CDR3 is TGTGCCAGCAGCTTACGAGGGCAGGGAGGGACTGAAGCTTTCTTT. This translates into CASSLRGQGGTEAFF.

This clonotype was seen just once. CDR3 loop: CASSLGPSALIYTF. The CDR3 DNA follows: TGTGCCAGCAGTTTAGGCCCCTCGGCTTTAATTTACACCTTC. This chain connects TRBV12-3 or TRBV12-4 to TRBJ1-2; D gene uncertain. The CDR3 contains 14 residues. Trimming took 1 base from V and 11 from J, leaving 17 bases between them.

The chain uses TRBV19 and TRBJ1-2; a weak D match, TRBD1 (5 bases). Per germline, CDR1 LNHDA and CDR2 SQIVND (reference sequence). CDR3 length: 15 residues. The V and J ends lost 5 bases and 5 bases respectively, with 18 bases between them. CDR3 in amino acids: CASSGGTALRYGYTF. The CDR3 DNA follows: TGTGCCAGTAGTGGCGGGACTGCCCTAAGATATGGCTACACCTTC. Combining the CDR3 with reference TRBV19 and TRBJ1-2 gives the whole variable domain DGGITQSPKYLFRKEGQNVTLSCEQNLNHDAMYWYRQDPGQGLRLIYYSQIVNDFQKGDIAEGYSVSREKKESFPLTVTSAQKNPTAFYLCASSGGTALRYGYTFGSGTRLTVV.

This clonotype was picked up many times. The rearrangement links TRBV6-1 to TRBJ2-7, with 11 bases lining up with TRBD1. This CDR3 spans 17 amino acids. V was clipped by 1 base and J by 3 bases; unmatched bases: 8. Germline CDR1 MNHNS, CDR2 SASEGT. This CDR3 reads CASSEGRWGQGVYEQYF. The CDR3 DNA sequence: TGTGCCAGCAGTGAAGGCCGGTGGGGACAGGGGGTCTACGAGCAGTACTTC.

About this clonotype: One junction end does not reproduce the germline sequence, and a read error may be involved. The rearrangement uses TRBV19 and TRBJ1-5; 9 bases align to TRBD1. CDR3 size: 15 residues. The germline gives CDR1 LNHDA, CDR2 SQIVND (reference sequence). The CDR3 is CVSSSFGTGIQPQHF. The CDR3 DNA sequence: TGTGTCAGTAGCTCCTTCGGGACAGGGATTCAGCCCCAGCATTTT.

Ten or more counts support this clonotype. The rearrangement links TRBV12-3 or TRBV12-4 to TRBJ1-5; TRBD1 aligns across 12 bases. This CDR3 is built from 16 residues. With V trimmed by 7 bases and J by 1 base, 5 bases remained unmatched. CDR3 sequence reads: CASTGTGGGSNQPQHF. CDR3 sequence (DNA): TGTGCCAGCACCGGGACAGGGGGCGGGAGCAATCAGCCCCAGCATTTT.

This clonotype was observed many times. V and J are TRBV19 and TRBJ1-2; D is perhaps TRBD1 (5 bases). The CDR3 has 14 amino acids. The germline gives CDR1 LNHDA, CDR2 SQIVND (reference sequence). Deletions cut 8 bases from V and 4 bases from J, with 17 bases between. CDR3 coding DNA: TGTGCCAGTCAAAAGGGGCAGGGAGCCTATGGCTACACCTTC. Its protein product is CASQKGQGAYGYTF. The whole variable domain, remainder taken from reference TRBV19 and TRBJ1-2, is DGGITQSPKYLFRKEGQNVTLSCEQNLNHDAMYWYRQDPGQGLRLIYYSQIVNDFQKGDIAEGYSVSREKKESFPLTVTSAQKNPTAFYLCASQKGQGAYGYTFGSGTRLTVV.